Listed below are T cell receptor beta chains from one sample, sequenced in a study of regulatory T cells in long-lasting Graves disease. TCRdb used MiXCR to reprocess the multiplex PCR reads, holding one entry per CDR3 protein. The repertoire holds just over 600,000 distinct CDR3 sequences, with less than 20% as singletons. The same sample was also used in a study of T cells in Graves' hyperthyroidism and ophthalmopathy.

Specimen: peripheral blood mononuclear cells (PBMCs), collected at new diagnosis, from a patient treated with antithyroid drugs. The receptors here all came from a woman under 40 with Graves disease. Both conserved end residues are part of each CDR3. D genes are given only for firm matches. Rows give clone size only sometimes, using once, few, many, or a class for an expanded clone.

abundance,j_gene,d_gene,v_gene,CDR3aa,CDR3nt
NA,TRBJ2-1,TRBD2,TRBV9,CASIGGATSGSYNEQFF,TGTGCCAGCATTGGGGGGGCGACTAGCGGCTCCTACAATGAGCAGTTCTTC
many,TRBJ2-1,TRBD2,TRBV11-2,CASSFLAGYDEQFF,TGTGCCAGCAGCTTTCTAGCGGGGTACGATGAGCAGTTCTTC
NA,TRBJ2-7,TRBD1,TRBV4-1,CASSRGTGSSYEQYF,TGCGCCAGCAGCCGCGGGACAGGGAGCTCCTACGAGCAGTACTTC
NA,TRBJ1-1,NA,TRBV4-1,CASSQPPGEGYTEAFF,TGCGCCAGCAGCCAACCCCCAGGGGAAGGCTACACTGAAGCTTTCTTT
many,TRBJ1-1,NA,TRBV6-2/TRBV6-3,CASSYQGGSTEAFF,TGTGCCAGCAGTTACCAAGGTGGAAGCACTGAAGCTTTCTTT
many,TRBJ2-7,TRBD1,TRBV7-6,CASSSYRTGSSYEQYF,TGTGCCAGCAGCAGCTACCGGACAGGGAGCTCCTACGAGCAGTACTTC
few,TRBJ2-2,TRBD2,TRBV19,CASSIGGSGTGELFF,TGTGCCAGTAGTATCGGGGGGAGCGGCACCGGGGAGCTGTTTTTT
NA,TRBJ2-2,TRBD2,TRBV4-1,CASSQVIQRGTGELFF,TGCGCCAGCAGCCAAGTTATCCAGCGGGGGACCGGGGAGCTGTTTTTT
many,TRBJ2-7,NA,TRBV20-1,CSASPTGYQQYF,TGCAGTGCTAGTCCCACAGGCTACCAGCAGTACTTC
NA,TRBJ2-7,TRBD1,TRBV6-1,CASISHPQGAGTIWYF,TGTGCCAGCATTTCACATCCACAGGGGGCCGGGACGATTTGGTACTTC
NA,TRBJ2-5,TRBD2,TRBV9,CASSPRTSGRMETQYF,TGTGCCAGCAGCCCCCGGACTAGCGGGAGGATGGAGACCCAGTACTTC
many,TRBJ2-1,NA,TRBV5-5,CASSPGSGSTYNEQFF,TGTGCCAGCAGCCCTGGTTCCGGATCGACCTACAATGAGCAGTTCTTC
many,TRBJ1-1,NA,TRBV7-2,CASSLTFSTEAFF,TGTGCCAGCAGCTTAACCTTTTCCACTGAAGCTTTCTTT
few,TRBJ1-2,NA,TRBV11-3,CASSFTPLRAPNYGYTF,TGTGCCAGCAGCTTCACCCCCCTCAGGGCTCCTAACTATGGCTACACCTTC
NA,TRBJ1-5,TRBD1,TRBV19,CASSRTGTITSQPQHF,TGTGCCAGTAGTCGGACAGGGACAATTACCAGTCAGCCCCAGCATTTT
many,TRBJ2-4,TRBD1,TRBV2,CASKSEQGNKNIQYF,TGTGCCAGTAAAAGTGAACAGGGGAACAAAAACATTCAGTACTTC
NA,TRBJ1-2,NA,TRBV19,CASSITGGYGYTF,TGTGCCAGTAGTATTACAGGTGGCTATGGCTACACCTTC
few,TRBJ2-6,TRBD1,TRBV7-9,CASSPTGTGATGANVLTF,TGTGCCAGCAGTCCAACCGGGACAGGGGCAACTGGGGCCAACGTCCTGACTTTC
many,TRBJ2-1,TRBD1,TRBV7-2,CASSQWGQESNEQFF,TGTGCCAGCAGCCAATGGGGACAGGAGAGCAATGAGCAGTTCTTC
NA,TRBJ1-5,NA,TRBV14,CASSQSPGQPQHF,TGTGCCAGCAGCCAATCTCCTGGTCAGCCCCAGCATTTT
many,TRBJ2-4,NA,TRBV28,CASSTFLFTIQYF,TGTGCCAGCAGTACGTTCCTTTTCACAATTCAGTACTTC
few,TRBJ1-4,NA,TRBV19,CASSITGSGEKLFF,TGTGCCAGTAGTATCACGGGGTCCGGTGAAAAACTGTTTTTT
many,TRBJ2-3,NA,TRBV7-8,CASSLVLANFTDTQYF,TGTGCCAGCAGCTTAGTTCTAGCCAACTTCACAGATACGCAGTATTTT
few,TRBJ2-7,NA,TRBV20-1,CRGQSDSYEQYF,TGCAGGGGACAATCGGACAGCTACGAGCAGTACTTC
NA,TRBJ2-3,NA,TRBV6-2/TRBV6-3,CASSQGRFRYF,TGTGCCAGCAGCCAGGGTCGGTTCAGGTATTTT
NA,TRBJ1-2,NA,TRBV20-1,CSAGGANYGYTF,TGCAGTGCGGGGGGTGCTAACTATGGCTACACCTTC
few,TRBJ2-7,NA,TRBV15,CATSRDPNYEQYF,TGTGCCACCAGCAGAGACCCTAACTACGAGCAGTACTTC
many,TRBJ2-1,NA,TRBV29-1,CSASSALYNEQFF,TGCAGCGCAAGTAGCGCGCTATACAATGAGCAGTTCTTC
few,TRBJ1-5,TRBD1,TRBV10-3,CAISSGTVGQPQHF,TGTGCCATCAGTTCCGGGACAGTGGGTCAGCCCCAGCATTTT
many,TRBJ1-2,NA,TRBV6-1,CASSEAGGSYGYTF,TGTGCCAGCAGTGAAGCGGGGGGGAGCTATGGCTACACCTTC
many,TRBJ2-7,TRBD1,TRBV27,CASSSTRTGVSYEQYF,TGTGCCAGCAGTTCCACACGGACAGGAGTCTCCTACGAGCAGTACTTC
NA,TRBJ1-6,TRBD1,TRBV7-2,CANSPGTGESPLHF,TGTGCCAACAGCCCCGGGACAGGGGAATCACCCCTCCACTTT
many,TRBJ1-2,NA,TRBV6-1,CASRTTGQGGYTF,TGTGCCAGCAGGACAACAGGGCAGGGTGGCTACACCTTC
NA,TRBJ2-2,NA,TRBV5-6,CASSLDIGVNTGELFF,TGTGCCAGCAGCTTGGATATAGGGGTGAACACCGGGGAGCTGTTTTTT
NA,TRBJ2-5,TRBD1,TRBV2,CASTAGTGQETQYF,TGTGCCAGCACCGCTGGGACAGGACAAGAGACCCAGTACTTC
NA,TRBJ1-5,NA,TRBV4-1,CASSQGTPMGNQPQHF,TGCGCCAGCAGCCAAGGGACCCCGATGGGCAATCAGCCCCAGCATTTT
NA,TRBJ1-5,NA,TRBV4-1,CASSEIGARQPQHF,TGCGCCAGCAGCGAGATTGGGGCAAGGCAGCCCCAGCATTTT
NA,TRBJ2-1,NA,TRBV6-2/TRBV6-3,CASSTSGLYNEQFF,TGTGCCAGCAGCACCAGCGGGCTGTACAATGAGCAGTTCTTC
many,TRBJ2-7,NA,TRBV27,CASSLFGENYEQYF,TGTGCCAGCAGTTTATTCGGTGAGAACTACGAGCAGTACTTC
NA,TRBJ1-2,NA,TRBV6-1,CASKAGIFYGYTF,TGTGCCTCAAAGGCAGGTATTTTCTATGGCTACACCTTC